The TCR beta chain under discussion was sequenced for a study of T cell responses to AZD1222 COVID-19 vaccine. Study results and limitations: Unmutated variant regions are reportedly the target of nearly half of TCRs that are spike-specific. White British donors predominated, females outnumbered males, and clonal diversity was possibly underestimated.

Comment on this clone: What it binds is unknown.

Profiling relied on immunoSEQ multiplex PCR, and the TCRdb table lists in-frame clones only, not all of them. The sample carries around 140,000 clones, more than 85% recorded once. CDR3 size: 12 residues. Between the trimmed V and J ends, which lost 8 bases and 8 bases, there was a span of 12 bases. This specimen was peripheral blood, taken on day 0 of AZD1222 vaccination. The J gene is TRBJ1-4, the V gene TRBV12-3 or TRBV12-4; D not certain. The receptor comes from an adult in good health. The CDR3 sequence is CASAPGPEKLFF. CDR3 DNA: TGTGCCAGCGCCCCCGGGCCGGAAAAACTGTTTTTT.